This T cell receptor beta chain was found in a study of blood T cell repertoires in COVID-19. Study-wide background: Acute-phase and convalescent COVID-19 samples originated in the United States, Italy and Spain. Nucleic acid was either cDNA or gDNA, and it came from T cells, B-cell-depleted T cells, or PBMCs.

This CDR3 contains 14 residues. V was clipped by 0 bases and J by 4 bases; unmatched bases: 1. Germline loops: CDR1 SGHRS, CDR2 YFSETQ. Methods used by the authors: The assay estimated nucleated cells by amplifying reference gene primers. Repertoires were generated with immunoSEQ multiplex PCR, while TCRdb's copy carries only in-frame clones and drops some. D and trimming were read from the DNA, whereas the V and J calls and clone size are those reported in that table. The table records about 160,000 clones, around 85% of them present only once. This receptor was taken from a human donor with acute or convalescent COVID-19. The donor label of this sample is uncertain. The sample taken for sequencing was peripheral blood. The chain couples TRBV5-1 to TRBJ2-3; TRBD2 matches 8 bases. CDR3 sequence: CASSLGRGADTQYF. DNA for the CDR3: TGCGCCAGCAGCTTGGGGCGGGGGGCAGATACGCAGTATTTT.